This T cell receptor beta chain was sequenced during a study of blood T cell repertoires in COVID-19 (dated by TCRdb to the early 2020s). Notes on the research overall: Samples from collaborators originated in the United States, Italy and Spain and spanned both the acute and convalescent phases of COVID-19. The prospective study material was composed of cDNA or gDNA derived from T cells, B-cell-depleted T cells, or PBMCs. Deeply sampled blood TCRbeta repertoires from subjects exposed to, actively infected with, or recovered from COVID-19 were included in the dataset. A freely available public database, intended as a resource for researchers studying the immune response to SARS-CoV-2, is where the repertoires were released. Samples were obtained from the ongoing ImmuneRACE study (first 160 participants) and from 1,254 subjects provided by 6 global collaborators. A de-identified subject ID, COVID-19 status, age in years and sex were almost always included in the sample metadata. Where available, HLA class I and class II types were obtained from metadata supplied by the sample provider rather than from assay-based typing.

Worth noting for this clone: No antigen is known for it. The record has no base qualities; no much larger clone is one base away.

Study-wide findings and limitations: The quantity of clinical and demographic metadata differed by source and by participant and was supplied without curation.

Whole blood was collected in K2EDTA tubes by collaborating institutions according to the institutions' own protocols. For TCRbeta analysis, collaborators shipped samples as frozen whole blood, isolated PBMCs, or DNA extracted from either of those sample types. TCRbeta CDR3 regions were amplified from genomic DNA using the immunoSEQ Assay, a bias-controlled multiplex PCR. The authors' analysis ran thus. Within the assay, amplification of reference gene primers was used to estimate how many nucleated cells each sample contained. To quantify the absolute abundance of each unique TCRbeta CDR3 rearrangement, sequence reads were collapsed and filtered. For each sample, productive Simpson clonality was calculated as the square root of Simpson's diversity index over productive rearrangements. This is the immuneACCESS table as TCRdb keeps it, with only in-frame sequences that have V and J called. A part of the clones is gone; compared with another copy, unresolved V genes explain less than half, and the rest is unexplained. The V and J calls and clone size are taken from that table; D and trimming were inferred from the DNA. In all, the sample holds hundreds of thousands of clones, and roughly 81% of those were seen once. Around 0.98% of the sample is taken by the ten largest.

CDR1 MGHRA and CDR2 YSYEKL were looked up in the germline V gene. V loses 0 bases at its end and J loses 6 bases; junction bases beyond the gene matches: 3. From cysteine to phenylalanine, the CDR3 is 15 amino acids long. CDR3 DNA is the only sequence kept; it has 45 bases, read in frame from the first base. The source of this sequence is a man in his forties or fifties with acute or convalescent COVID-19. The V gene is TRBV4-1 and the J gene is TRBJ1-5, with 9 bases matching TRBD1. The sequencing sample was made of peripheral blood. The CDR3 reads as follows: CASSQEGTGSQPQHF. The DNA sequence reads TGCGCCAGCAGCCAAGAGGGGACAGGGAGTCAGCCCCAGCATTTT.